Listed here is a single T cell receptor (beta chain). Germline V gene lookup returns CDR1 LNHDA and CDR2 SQIVND (reference sequence). This CDR3 is 14 amino acids long. V was clipped by 2 bases and J by 6 bases; unmatched bases: 2. Some clones are missing from TCRdb's copy, which holds only in-frame ones; the method was immunoSEQ multiplex PCR. The sample carries some 490,000 clones, less than 90% recorded once. This entry is derived from a study of blood T cell repertoires in COVID-19. Background on the study: In each case, the material was cDNA or gDNA derived from T cells, B-cell-depleted T cells, or PBMCs.

Membership in each cohort depended on participant-reported clinical history. The chain links TRBV19 to TRBJ2-4; 9 bases map to TRBD1. The sample taken for sequencing was PBMCs or T cells enriched from blood (not recorded which). This clonotype was obtained from a woman between 55 and 75 years old who had recovered from COVID-19. Written as DNA, the CDR3 is TGTGCCAGTAGTATACCGGGACAGGGAAACATTCAGTACTTC. Encoded protein: CASSIPGQGNIQYF.